The 30 T cell receptor beta chains presented below share a single source sample, sequenced in a study of early T cells in non-severe SARS-CoV-2 infection. Each CDR3 protein is one row after TCRdb ran MiXCR on the 5' RACE reads. The sample records tens of thousands of distinct CDR3 sequences, 6.5% to 7.5% being singletons. The input for sequencing was whole blood, taken at baseline. The receptors derive from an adult who was a healthcare worker with PCR-confirmed SARS-CoV-2 infection or an uninfected control (not recorded which).

This clonotype showed up just a few times. This chain joins TRBV2 and TRBJ2-5; D remains unclear. CDR3 size: 11 residues. Looked up from germline, CDR1 is SNHLY and CDR2 is FYNNEI. The V and J ends lost 7 bases and 3 bases respectively, with 6 bases between them. The CDR3 sequence is CASTEKETQYF. As DNA, the CDR3 is TGTGCCAGCACCGAAAAAGAGACCCAGTACTTC. The full variable domain, in which reference TRBV2 and TRBJ2-5 provide the parts outside the CDR3, is EPEVTQTPSHQVTQMGQEVILRCVPISNHLYFYWYRQILGQKVEFLVSFYNNEISEKSEIFDDQFSVERPDGSNFTLKIRSTKLEDSAMYFCASTEKETQYFGPGTRLLVL.

The sample holds many counts of this clonotype. The CDR3, as DNA: TGTGCCAGAAGCTTGGAAGGGAAGAATTCACCCCTCCACTTT. This sequence encodes CARSLEGKNSPLHF. V gene TRBV5-3 combines with J gene TRBJ1-6; D gene unclear. TRBV5-3 is recorded as an ORF, its role being uncertain. The CDR3 is 14 amino acids. Between the trimmed V and J ends, which lost 0 bases and 7 bases, there was a span of 8 bases.

This clonotype was seen repeatedly, ten times or more. The chain recombines TRBV7-8 with TRBJ1-3; 8 bases fit TRBD1. This CDR3 has 17 residues. Per the germline V gene, CDR1 is SGHVS and CDR2 is FQNEAQ. With V trimmed by 5 bases and J by 4 bases, 13 bases remained unmatched. The CDR3 spells CASSPGTGFSPGNTIYF. CDR3 bases: TGTGCCAGCAGCCCCGGGACAGGCTTTTCTCCGGGAAACACCATATATTTT. Complete variable domain (other parts from reference TRBV7-8 and TRBJ1-3): GAGVSQSPRYKVAKRGQDVALRCDPISGHVSLFWYQQALGQGPEFLTYFQNEAQLDKSGLPSDRFFAERPEGSVSTLKIQRTQQEDSAVYLCASSPGTGFSPGNTIYFGEGSWLTVV.

The rearrangement uses TRBV6-4 and TRBJ1-1; D remains unclear. CDR1 MRHNA and CDR2 SNTAGT come from the germline V gene. V lost 3 bases to trimming and J lost 1 base, with 12 bases between them. This CDR3 has 15 amino acids. Written as DNA, the CDR3 is TGTGCCAGCAGTGAAGCAGCCAAGGGGAACACTGAAGCTTTCTTT. It encodes CASSEAAKGNTEAFF.

This chain uses TRBV23-1 with TRBJ1-1; D is undetermined. TRBV23-1 is an open reading frame, and its role is uncertain. The CDR3 totals 13 residues. V lost 4 bases and J lost 0, with 6 bases in between. The DNA for the CDR3 is TGCGCCAGCAGTCGTGAGGTGAACACTGAAGCTTTCTTT. As protein: CASSREVNTEAFF.

This clonotype was seen only once. CDR3 loop: CASSYVSETQYF. The CDR3 nucleotides read TGTGCCAGCAGTTACGTGTCCGAGACCCAGTACTTC. The J gene is TRBJ2-5, the V gene TRBV6-2 or TRBV6-3, with D unresolved. CDR1 MNHEY and CDR2 SVGEGT come from the germline V gene. CDR3 length: 12 residues. Deletions cut 2 bases from V and 5 bases from J, with 6 bases between.

Only a few counts were recorded for this clonotype. CDR3 region: CASSQDPPGLAGGNEQFF. CDR3 sequence (DNA): TGCGCCAGCAGCCAAGATCCTCCGGGACTAGCGGGGGGGAATGAGCAGTTCTTC. The rearrangement links TRBV4-1 to TRBJ2-1, with 16 positions matching TRBD2. The germline V gene has CDR1 MGHRA and CDR2 YSYEKL. V shed 0 bases, J shed 7 bases, and the junction held 6 bases outside the gene matches. The CDR3 is made up of 18 amino acids.

A note on this clonotype: A single base separates this from a much larger clone, so it may be a read error. The chain links TRBV5-5 to TRBJ2-5, with D hard to call. The V and J ends lost 7 bases and 1 base respectively, with 2 bases between them. Germline CDR1 SGHKS, CDR2 YYEKEE (reference sequence). The CDR3 contains 10 residues. In nucleotides, the CDR3 is TGTGCCAGCGGCCAAGAGACCCAGTACTTC. It yields the protein CASGQETQYF.

This clonotype was recorded at least ten times. The V call is TRBV20-1, the J call TRBJ1-6, with 7 bases matching TRBD1. Trimming at V came to 2 bases and at J to 8 bases, leaving 3 bases not matched to a gene. The CDR3 extends over 13 amino acids. The germline CDR1 and CDR2 sequences are DFQATT and SNEGSKA (reference sequence). Here the CDR3 reads CSARRQGDSPLHF. The CDR3, as DNA: TGCAGTGCTAGAAGGCAGGGGGATTCACCCCTCCACTTT.

A few counts support this clonotype. The rearrangement uses TRBV19 and TRBJ2-7; TRBD1 aligns across 8 bases. Germline loops: CDR1 LNHDA, CDR2 SQIVND (reference sequence). The CDR3 sequence is 17 residues long. Losses at the gene ends were 1 base for V and 0 bases for J; bases not matched to a gene: 8. CDR3 nucleotides: TGTGCCAGTAGTATAGGAGGAGGACAGGGTTCCTCCTACGAGCAGTACTTC. This encodes CASSIGGGQGSSYEQYF.

The chain couples TRBV18 to TRBJ2-5, with 8 bases that match TRBD1. V was clipped by 3 bases and J by 2 bases; unmatched bases: 8. The CDR3 length is 16 residues. CDR1 KGHSH and CDR2 LQKENI come from the germline V gene. CDR3: CASSPPTGVGQETQYF. For the CDR3, the DNA is TGTGCCAGCTCACCCCCGACAGGGGTGGGGCAAGAGACCCAGTACTTC.

Only a few counts were recorded for this clonotype. The chain has TRBV28 and TRBJ1-6, with D possibly being TRBD1 (6 bases). V gave up 8 bases and J gave up 5 bases, with 19 bases separating them. The CDR3 has 16 amino acids. Germline CDR1 and CDR2: MDHEN and SYDVKM. DNA of the CDR3: TGTGCCAGCGGACGGGACAACGAGTTACATAATTCACCCCTCCACTTT. Translated: CASGRDNELHNSPLHF.

This clonotype has at least ten counts. The gene calls are TRBV3-1 and TRBJ1-2; 8 bases map to TRBD1. The CDR3 is 17 amino acids. V lost 3 bases, J lost 7 bases, and 16 bases stayed unmatched. From germline, CDR1 is LGHDT and CDR2 YNNKEL (reference sequence). CDR3 region: CASSQAYLLGQGRGYTF. CDR3 DNA sequence: TGTGCCAGCAGCCAGGCCTACCTCCTTGGACAGGGCCGTGGCTACACCTTC. The entire variable domain, with the rest obtained from reference TRBV3-1 and TRBJ1-2, is as follows: DTAVSQTPKYLVTQMGNDKSIKCEQNLGHDTMYWYKQDSKKFLKIMFSYNNKELIINETVPNRFSPKSPDKAHLNLHINSLELGDSAVYFCASSQAYLLGQGRGYTFGSGTRLTVV.

This clonotype has a count of ten or more. This chain joins TRBV15 and TRBJ2-3, with a weak D call TRBD2 (5 bases). Trimming pared 1 base from V and 6 bases from J, leaving 5 bases between. Germline values: CDR1 LNHNV, CDR2 YYDKDF (reference sequence). The CDR3 contains 12 residues. The CDR3: CATSRGGDTQYF. The DNA of the CDR3 is TGTGCCACCAGCAGAGGAGGGGATACGCAGTATTTT.

This clonotype was counted a few times. This chain joins TRBV6-2 or TRBV6-3 and TRBJ2-7; D unresolved. The ends were cut back, 2 bases at V and 3 bases at J, with 14 bases in the middle. Germline V lookup: CDR1 MNHEY, CDR2 SVGEGT. This CDR3 region has 15 residues. CDR3 sequence (DNA): TGTGCCAGCAGTTACCCCCGCGGTAACGGCTACGAGCAGTACTTC. Protein sequence: CASSYPRGNGYEQYF.

This clonotype was detected many times. The chain uses TRBV24-1 and TRBJ2-1, with a weak D call TRBD1 (6 bases). Germline values: CDR1 KGHDR, CDR2 SFDVKD. V was cut by 1 base and J by 8 bases, with 17 bases left in between. There are 16 residues in the CDR3. CDR3 coding DNA: TGTGCCACCAGTGATTTTGGAGGAGTGGGGGCCGATGAGCAGTTCTTC. Translation: CATSDFGGVGADEQFF.

This clonotype has at least ten counts. The CDR3 DNA is TGTGCCAGCAGTTCAGATGGTGACAGGAGAACCCGCACCGGGGAGCTGTTTTTT. Its translation: CASSSDGDRRTRTGELFF. V is TRBV12-3 or TRBV12-4 and J is TRBJ2-2; perhaps TRBD1 as D (6 bases). The V end was cut by 4 bases, the J end by 4 bases, with 22 bases between. The CDR3 sequence is 18 residues long.

This clonotype has more than one count but fewer than ten. The chain is built from TRBV5-1 and TRBJ2-7; D gene ambiguous. The CDR3 is made up of 14 amino acids. Germline assignment: CDR1 SGHRS and CDR2 YFSETQ. The V end was cut by 0 bases, the J end by 2 bases, with 9 bases between. In DNA form, the CDR3 reads TGCGCCAGCAGCTTGGCACGGATTACCTACGAGCAGTACTTC. This gives the protein CASSLARITYEQYF.

The rearrangement links TRBV5-1 to TRBJ1-1, with 7 bases lining up with TRBD1. V shed 2 bases, J shed 7 bases, and the junction held 5 bases outside the gene matches. This CDR3 is built from 13 residues. Per germline, CDR1 SGHRS and CDR2 YFSETQ. The CDR3 sequence: CASSFVGDSEAFF. The CDR3 DNA is TGCGCCAGCAGCTTTGTAGGGGACAGTGAAGCTTTCTTT.

This chain connects TRBV7-2 to TRBJ2-3; 10 nucleotides align to TRBD2. CDR3 length: 16 amino acids. The germline gives CDR1 SGHTA, CDR2 FQGNSA. The V gene end was trimmed by 2 bases and the J gene end by 3 bases; junction bases not matched to a gene: 5. CDR3 residues: CASSLPASGGTDTQYF. CDR3 in DNA: TGTGCCAGCAGCTTACCCGCTAGCGGGGGAACAGATACGCAGTATTTT.

This chain connects TRBV28 to TRBJ1-6, with TRBD1 identical over 7 bases. The CDR3 runs to 13 residues. Trimming took 8 bases from V and 9 from J; bases not matched to a gene: 7. Germline assignment: CDR1 MDHEN and CDR2 SYDVKM. This CDR3 is CASSGQTGSPLHF. The CDR3 bases are TGTGCCAGCTCGGGACAGACCGGTTCACCCCTCCACTTT.

Many counts were recorded for this clonotype. This chain uses TRBV28 with TRBJ2-2; no definite D call. The germline V gene encodes CDR1 MDHEN and CDR2 SYDVKM. The CDR3 runs 14 residues. Trimming took off 5 bases at V and 6 bases at J, with 13 bases between the two ends. This CDR3 is CASSPPDGSGELFF. The CDR3 DNA reads TGTGCCAGCAGTCCCCCGGACGGGTCCGGGGAGCTGTTTTTT.

This clonotype appeared a few times. The chain has TRBV12-3 or TRBV12-4 and TRBJ1-3; D possibly corresponds to TRBD1 (5 bases). V was clipped by 1 base and J by 4 bases, with 8 bases between them. CDR3 length: 14 amino acids. The CDR3 DNA sequence: TGTGCCAGCAGTTTAGGGGGGTTCGGAAACACCATATATTTT. As protein: CASSLGGFGNTIYF.

This clonotype has ten or more counts. V gene TRBV2 combines with J gene TRBJ2-7; 7 nucleotides line up with TRBD1. V gave up 10 bases and J gave up 1 base; unmatched junction bases: 10. This CDR3 comprises 14 residues. The V gene's germline CDR1 is SNHLY and CDR2 FYNNEI. CDR3 region: CATARDSVSYEQYF. CDR3 coding DNA: TGTGCCACCGCCCGGGACAGCGTTTCCTACGAGCAGTACTTC.

This clonotype came up a few times. The rearrangement joins TRBV20-1 to TRBJ2-2; D tentatively fits TRBD1 or TRBD2 (5 bases each). Germline V lookup: CDR1 DFQATT, CDR2 SNEGSKA (reference sequence). This CDR3 spans 13 amino acids. Trimming removed 6 bases from V and 2 bases from J, with 10 bases in between. CDR3 nucleotides: TGCAGTGCCGAGGGACCTAACACCGGGGAGCTGTTTTTT. Its translation is CSAEGPNTGELFF.

This clonotype was found many times. The genes are TRBV28 and TRBJ1-2; no clear D. The V end lost 3 bases, the J end lost 3 bases, and 8 bases lay between the germline ends. Germline V gene lookup returns CDR1 MDHEN and CDR2 SYDVKM. This CDR3 is 13 amino acids long. For the CDR3, the DNA is TGTGCCAGCAGTTTTCCCCAGGACTATGGCTACACCTTC. It specifies CASSFPQDYGYTF.

This clonotype was counted only a few times. The CDR3 sequence is CAISEQGGEPQHF. CDR3 bases: TGTGCCATCAGTGAGCAGGGGGGTGAGCCCCAGCATTTT. The J gene is TRBJ1-5, the V gene TRBV10-3, with TRBD1 matching over 7 bases. Germline loops: CDR1 ENHRY, CDR2 SYGVKD. The CDR3 extends over 13 amino acids. J gave up 8 bases and V 2 bases, and 3 bases lay outside the gene matches.

The chain employs TRBV7-8 and TRBJ2-1; the D is unclear. This CDR3 is built from 15 residues. Per the germline V gene, CDR1 is SGHVS and CDR2 is FQNEAQ. V gave up 1 base and J gave up 4 bases, with 11 bases separating them. CDR3 loop: CASSLGPGRYNEQFF. The DNA of the CDR3 is TGTGCCAGCAGCTTAGGGCCCGGGCGTTACAATGAGCAGTTCTTC.

The CDR3 nucleotides read TGTGCCACCCTAAGGGTGATGAGTTACCAAGAGACCCAGTACTTC. Translating gives CATLRVMSYQETQYF. The chain uses TRBV7-9 and TRBJ2-5; D is unresolved. The V and J ends lost 10 bases and 0 bases respectively, with 18 bases between them. Germline V lookup: CDR1 SEHNR, CDR2 FQNEAQ (reference sequence). The CDR3 loop spans 15 amino acids. Variable domain in full (rest from reference TRBV7-9 and TRBJ2-5): DTGVSQNPRHKITKRGQNVTFRCDPISEHNRLYWYRQTLGQGPEFLTYFQNEAQLEKSRLLSDRFSAERPKGSFSTLEIQRTEQGDSAMYLCATLRVMSYQETQYFGPGTRLLVL.

This clonotype has more than one count but fewer than ten. The rearrangement uses TRBV27 and TRBJ1-5; D gene uncertain. V lost 2 bases and J 0 bases, leaving 8 bases between the germline ends. Germline CDR1 and CDR2: MNHEY and SMNVEV (reference sequence). The CDR3 length is 15 residues. The CDR3 spells CASSLAYNSNQPQHF. The CDR3 nucleotides read TGTGCCAGCAGTTTAGCGTACAATAGCAATCAGCCCCAGCATTTT.